This is a list of T cell receptor beta chains from one sample in a study of blood T cell repertoires in COVID-19. The repertoire was sequenced with immunoSEQ multiplex PCR; TCRdb's copy has only in-frame clones and lacks some. The sample comprises about 220,000 clones, about 90% of which are singletons, and 1.5% to 2% rests with the top ten. Sequenced: peripheral blood. Source of these receptors: a man between 40 and 49 years old with active or convalescent COVID-19. Each CDR3 is given with its conserved first and last residue. The order of the fields is J gene, V gene, D gene, clone size, CDR3 DNA, CDR3 protein. D genes are given only for firm matches. Rows may omit the clone size; those that give it use once, few, many or a size class.

j_gene: TRBJ2-7; v_gene: TRBV5-1; d_gene: TRBD2; abundance: -; CDR3nt: TGCGCCAGCAGCGGCCCGGGACTAGCGGGGGGGTCCTACGAGCAGTACTTC; CDR3aa: CASSGPGLAGGSYEQYF
j_gene: TRBJ1-4; v_gene: TRBV5-1; d_gene: -; abundance: few; CDR3nt: TGCGCCAGCAGCGCCGGGGGGATGGAAGAAAAACTGTTTTTT; CDR3aa: CASSAGGMEEKLFF
j_gene: TRBJ1-5; v_gene: TRBV30; d_gene: -; abundance: -; CDR3nt: TGTGCCTGGAATTCTCCGGGACTGGGCAATCAGCCCCAGCATTTT; CDR3aa: CAWNSPGLGNQPQHF
j_gene: TRBJ1-5; v_gene: TRBV4-1; d_gene: TRBD1; abundance: -; CDR3nt: TGCGCCAGCAGCCAAGTGGGACAGGGGCGGCAGCCCCAGCATTTT; CDR3aa: CASSQVGQGRQPQHF
j_gene: TRBJ2-3; v_gene: TRBV5-1; d_gene: -; abundance: -; CDR3nt: TGCGCCAGCAACCGACAGAGTTATAGCACAGATACGCAGTATTTT; CDR3aa: CASNRQSYSTDTQYF
j_gene: TRBJ1-4; v_gene: TRBV5-1; d_gene: -; abundance: -; CDR3nt: TGCGCCAGCAGCCCGGAGAGGGGGTTGGGGGAAAAACTGTTTTTT; CDR3aa: CASSPERGLGEKLFF
j_gene: TRBJ2-4; v_gene: TRBV23-1; d_gene: TRBD1; abundance: once; CDR3nt: TGCGCCAGCAGTCCCCGGACAGGGGCTTTTTCCAAAAACATTCAGTACTTC; CDR3aa: CASSPRTGAFSKNIQYF
j_gene: TRBJ1-5; v_gene: TRBV12-5; d_gene: -; abundance: -; CDR3nt: TGTGCTAGTGGTTGGGGCAACGATCAGCCCCAGCATTTT; CDR3aa: CASGWGNDQPQHF
j_gene: TRBJ2-3; v_gene: TRBV29-1; d_gene: -; abundance: -; CDR3nt: TGCAGCGTTGTAGGGGGGGTAAGGGATACGCAGTATTTT; CDR3aa: CSVVGGVRDTQYF
j_gene: TRBJ2-7; v_gene: TRBV11-2; d_gene: -; abundance: -; CDR3nt: TGTGCCAGCAGCCCCTCAAGCACGTCCTACGAGCAGTACTTC; CDR3aa: CASSPSSTSYEQYF
j_gene: TRBJ2-1; v_gene: TRBV18; d_gene: TRBD2; abundance: -; CDR3nt: TGTGCCAGCTCACCGCAGACTAGCGTCAATGAGCAGTTCTTC; CDR3aa: CASSPQTSVNEQFF
j_gene: TRBJ2-1; v_gene: TRBV5-1; d_gene: TRBD2; abundance: -; CDR3nt: TGCGCCAGCAGCGGGGGTAGCGGGATTGAATCCAATGAGCAGTTCTTC; CDR3aa: CASSGGSGIESNEQFF
j_gene: TRBJ2-1; v_gene: TRBV28; d_gene: TRBD2; abundance: -; CDR3nt: TGTGCCAGCAACCCCTCGGGGGGAGGGCCTATCTATGAGCAGTTCTTC; CDR3aa: CASNPSGGGPIYEQFF
j_gene: TRBJ1-2; v_gene: TRBV5-1; d_gene: TRBD1; abundance: once; CDR3nt: TGCGCCAGCAGTCTAAGTCGGGGACAGGGGGCTTATGGCTACACCTTC; CDR3aa: CASSLSRGQGAYGYTF
j_gene: TRBJ1-4; v_gene: TRBV21-1; d_gene: -; abundance: once; CDR3nt: TGTGCCAGCAGCTACACTGAGAAGGGGGCAACTAATGAAAAACTGTTTTTT; CDR3aa: CASSYTEKGATNEKLFF
j_gene: TRBJ1-1; v_gene: TRBV28; d_gene: -; abundance: few; CDR3nt: TGTGCCAGCAGCTGGGCCTCGAACACTGAAGCTTTCTTT; CDR3aa: CASSWASNTEAFF
j_gene: TRBJ1-1; v_gene: TRBV5-6; d_gene: -; abundance: -; CDR3nt: TGTGCCAGCAGCTTGTGGGGGGGTTGGACTGAAGCTTTCTTT; CDR3aa: CASSLWGGWTEAFF
j_gene: TRBJ2-7; v_gene: TRBV9; d_gene: -; abundance: -; CDR3nt: TGTGCCAGCAGCGTAGACCCTTCAACTGGGCGCTACGAGCAGTACTTC; CDR3aa: CASSVDPSTGRYEQYF
j_gene: TRBJ1-2; v_gene: TRBV28; d_gene: -; abundance: few; CDR3nt: TGTGCCAGCACACAGATGGACAGTAACTATGGCTACACCTTC; CDR3aa: CASTQMDSNYGYTF
j_gene: TRBJ1-5; v_gene: TRBV5-6; d_gene: -; abundance: once; CDR3nt: TGTGCCAGCAGCCTGGGACTAGGCAATCAGCCCCAGCATTTT; CDR3aa: CASSLGLGNQPQHF
j_gene: TRBJ2-3; v_gene: TRBV5-1; d_gene: TRBD1; abundance: once; CDR3nt: TGCGCCAGCAGAGGGACAGCTTACACAGATACGCAGTATTTT; CDR3aa: CASRGTAYTDTQYF
j_gene: TRBJ1-5; v_gene: TRBV3-1/TRBV3-2; d_gene: TRBD1; abundance: -; CDR3nt: TGTGCCAGCAGCTTGGGACAGGGAGTCAATCAGCCCCAGCATTTT; CDR3aa: CASSLGQGVNQPQHF
j_gene: TRBJ2-5; v_gene: TRBV5-4; d_gene: TRBD1; abundance: once; CDR3nt: TGTGCCAGCAGCTTAATGGGTGGGACAGGGCCCCAAGAGACCCAGTACTTC; CDR3aa: CASSLMGGTGPQETQYF
j_gene: TRBJ2-4; v_gene: TRBV5-1; d_gene: TRBD1; abundance: -; CDR3nt: TGCGCCAGCAGCCTAGAGTCGACGGGACAGGGCATTCAGTACTTC; CDR3aa: CASSLESTGQGIQYF
j_gene: TRBJ2-3; v_gene: TRBV24-1; d_gene: TRBD2; abundance: many; CDR3nt: TGTGCCACCAGTGATCCCGCGGGAGGGACAGATACGCAGTATTTT; CDR3aa: CATSDPAGGTDTQYF
j_gene: TRBJ2-2; v_gene: TRBV27; d_gene: -; abundance: -; CDR3nt: TGTGCCAGCAGTTTACGGGAGAACACCGGGGAGCTGTTTTTT; CDR3aa: CASSLRENTGELFF